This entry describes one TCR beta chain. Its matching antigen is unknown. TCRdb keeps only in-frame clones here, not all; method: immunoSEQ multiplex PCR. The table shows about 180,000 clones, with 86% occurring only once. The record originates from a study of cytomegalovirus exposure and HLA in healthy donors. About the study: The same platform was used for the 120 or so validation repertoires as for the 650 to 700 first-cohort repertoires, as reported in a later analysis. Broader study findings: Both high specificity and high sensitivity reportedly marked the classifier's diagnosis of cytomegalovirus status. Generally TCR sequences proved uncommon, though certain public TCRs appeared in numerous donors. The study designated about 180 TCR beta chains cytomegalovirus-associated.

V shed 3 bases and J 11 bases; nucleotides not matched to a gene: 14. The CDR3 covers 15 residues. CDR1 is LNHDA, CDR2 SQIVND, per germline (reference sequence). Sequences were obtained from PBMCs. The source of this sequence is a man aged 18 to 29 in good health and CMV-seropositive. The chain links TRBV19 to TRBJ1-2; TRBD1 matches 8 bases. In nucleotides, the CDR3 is TGTGCCAGTAGTATCCTCACTACCGGGACAGGACCTTACACCTTC. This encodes CASSILTTGTGPYTF.